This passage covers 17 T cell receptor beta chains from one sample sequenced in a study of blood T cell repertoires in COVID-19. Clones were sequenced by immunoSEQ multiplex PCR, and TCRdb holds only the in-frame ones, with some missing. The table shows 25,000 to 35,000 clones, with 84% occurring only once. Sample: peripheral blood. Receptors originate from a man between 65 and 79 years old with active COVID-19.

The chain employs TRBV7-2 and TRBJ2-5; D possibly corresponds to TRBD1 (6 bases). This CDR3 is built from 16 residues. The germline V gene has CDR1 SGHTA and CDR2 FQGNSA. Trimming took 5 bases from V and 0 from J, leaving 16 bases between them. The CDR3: CASSTMGAGYQETQYF. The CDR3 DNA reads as TGTGCCAGCAGCACCATGGGGGCCGGGTACCAAGAGACCCAGTACTTC.

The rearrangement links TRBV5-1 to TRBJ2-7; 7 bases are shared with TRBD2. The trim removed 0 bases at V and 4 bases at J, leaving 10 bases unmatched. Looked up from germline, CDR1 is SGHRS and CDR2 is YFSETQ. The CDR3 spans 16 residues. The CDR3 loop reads CASSLESGREGYEQYF. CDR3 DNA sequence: TGCGCCAGCAGCTTGGAGTCGGGCAGGGAGGGATACGAGCAGTACTTC.

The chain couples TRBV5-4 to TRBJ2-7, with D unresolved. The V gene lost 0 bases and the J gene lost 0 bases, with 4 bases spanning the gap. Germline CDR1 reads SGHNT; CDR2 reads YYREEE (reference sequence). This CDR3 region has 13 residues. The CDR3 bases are TGTGCCAGCAGCTTGGCAGGCTCCTACGAGCAGTACTTC. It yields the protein CASSLAGSYEQYF.

CDR3 amino acids: CASSSRQGARSSTDTQYF. Here the CDR3 DNA reads TGTGCCAGCAGCTCGCGACAGGGGGCTCGTTCTAGCACAGATACGCAGTATTTT. The chain links TRBV7-9 to TRBJ2-3, with 10 positions matching TRBD1. The CDR3 covers 18 residues. The germline CDR1 and CDR2 sequences are SEHNR and FQNEAQ (reference sequence). V gave up 4 bases and J gave up 0 bases; unmatched junction bases: 10.

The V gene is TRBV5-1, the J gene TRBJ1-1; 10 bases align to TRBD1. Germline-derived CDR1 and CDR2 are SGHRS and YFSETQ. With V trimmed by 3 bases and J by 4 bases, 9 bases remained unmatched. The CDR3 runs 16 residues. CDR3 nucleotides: TGCGCCAGCAGCTCCATGACAGGGGGCGAGATCACTGAAGCTTTCTTT. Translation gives CASSSMTGGEITEAFF.

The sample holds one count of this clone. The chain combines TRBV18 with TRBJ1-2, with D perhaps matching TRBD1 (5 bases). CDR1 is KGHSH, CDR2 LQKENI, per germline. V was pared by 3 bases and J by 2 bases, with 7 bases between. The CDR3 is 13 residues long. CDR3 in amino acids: CASSPTENYGYTF. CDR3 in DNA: TGTGCCAGCTCACCGACAGAAAACTATGGCTACACCTTC.

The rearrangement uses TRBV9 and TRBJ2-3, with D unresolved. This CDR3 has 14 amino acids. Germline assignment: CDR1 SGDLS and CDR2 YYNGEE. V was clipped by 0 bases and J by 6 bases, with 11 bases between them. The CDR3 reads CASSVVLTGDTQYF. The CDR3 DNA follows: TGTGCCAGCAGCGTAGTACTCACCGGTGATACGCAGTATTTT.

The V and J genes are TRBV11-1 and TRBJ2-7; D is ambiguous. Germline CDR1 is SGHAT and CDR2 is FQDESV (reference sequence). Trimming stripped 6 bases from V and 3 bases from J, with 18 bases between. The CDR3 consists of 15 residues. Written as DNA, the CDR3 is TGTGCCAGCAGTCAATCCCTGGGCCTGAACTACGAGCAGTACTTC. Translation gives CASSQSLGLNYEQYF.

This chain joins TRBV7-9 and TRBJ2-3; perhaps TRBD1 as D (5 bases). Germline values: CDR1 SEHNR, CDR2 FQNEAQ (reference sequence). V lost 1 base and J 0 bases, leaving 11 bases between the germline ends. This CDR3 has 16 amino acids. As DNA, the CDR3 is TGTGCCAGCAGCTTAGATAGGGGTGCTAGCACAGATACGCAGTATTTT. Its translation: CASSLDRGASTDTQYF.

CDR3 nucleotide sequence: TGCGCCAGCAGCTTGGCCCCGGGACAACGAAATTCACCCCTCCACTTT. Its translation is CASSLAPGQRNSPLHF. The chain joins TRBV5-1 to TRBJ1-6; D may be TRBD1 (6 bases). Between the trimmed V and J ends, which lost 0 bases and 7 bases, there was a span of 14 bases. The CDR3 is made up of 16 amino acids. In germline, CDR1 is SGHRS, CDR2 YFSETQ. Complete variable domain (other parts from reference TRBV5-1 and TRBJ1-6): KAGVTQTPRYLIKTRGQQVTLSCSPISGHRSVSWYQQTPGQGLQFLFEYFSETQRNKGNFPGRFSGRQFSNSRSEMNVSTLELGDSALYLCASSLAPGQRNSPLHFGNGTRLTVT.

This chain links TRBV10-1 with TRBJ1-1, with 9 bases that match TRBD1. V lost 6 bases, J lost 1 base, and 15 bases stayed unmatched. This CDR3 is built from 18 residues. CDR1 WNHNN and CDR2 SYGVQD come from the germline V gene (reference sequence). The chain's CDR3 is CASRETRDRVVENTEAFF. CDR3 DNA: TGCGCCAGCAGGGAAACAAGGGACAGGGTGGTGGAGAACACTGAAGCTTTCTTT.

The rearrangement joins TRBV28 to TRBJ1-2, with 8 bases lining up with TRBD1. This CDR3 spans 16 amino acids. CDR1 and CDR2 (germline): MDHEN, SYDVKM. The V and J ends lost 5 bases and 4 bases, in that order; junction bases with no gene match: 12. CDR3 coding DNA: TGTGCCAGCAGTCGGACAGGGTCCTTTAGTGCCTATGGCTACACCTTC. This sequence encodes CASSRTGSFSAYGYTF.

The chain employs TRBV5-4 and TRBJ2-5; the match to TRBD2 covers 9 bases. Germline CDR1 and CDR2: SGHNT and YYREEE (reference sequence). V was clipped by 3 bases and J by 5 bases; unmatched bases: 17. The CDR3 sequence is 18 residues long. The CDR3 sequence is CASSSLGLAGPRAETQYF. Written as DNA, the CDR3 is TGTGCCAGCAGCTCCCTAGGGCTAGCGGGGCCAAGGGCGGAGACCCAGTACTTC.

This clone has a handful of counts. The CDR3 sequence is CASSHQTGITDTQYF. In nucleotides, the CDR3 is TGCGCCAGCAGCCACCAGACAGGGATCACAGATACGCAGTATTTT. V is TRBV5-1 and J is TRBJ2-3; 7 nucleotides match TRBD1. V gave up 4 bases and J gave up 2 bases; unmatched junction bases: 7. Germline assignment: CDR1 SGHRS and CDR2 YFSETQ. The CDR3 sequence is 15 residues long.

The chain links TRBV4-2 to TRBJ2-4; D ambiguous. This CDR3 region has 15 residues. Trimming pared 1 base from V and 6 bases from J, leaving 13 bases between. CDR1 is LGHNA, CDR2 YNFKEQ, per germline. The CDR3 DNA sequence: TGTGCCAGCAGCCAAGCCGAGGAGTCGGGAAACATTCAGTACTTC. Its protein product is CASSQAEESGNIQYF.

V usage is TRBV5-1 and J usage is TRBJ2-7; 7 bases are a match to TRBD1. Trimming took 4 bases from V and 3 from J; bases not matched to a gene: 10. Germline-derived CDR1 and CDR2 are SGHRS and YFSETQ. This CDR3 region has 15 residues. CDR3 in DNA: TGCGCCAGCAGCCGCACAGGGGTTTCGGACTACGAGCAGTACTTC. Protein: CASSRTGVSDYEQYF. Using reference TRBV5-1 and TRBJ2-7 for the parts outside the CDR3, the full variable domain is KAGVTQTPRYLIKTRGQQVTLSCSPISGHRSVSWYQQTPGQGLQFLFEYFSETQRNKGNFPGRFSGRQFSNSRSEMNVSTLELGDSALYLCASSRTGVSDYEQYFGPGTRLTVT.

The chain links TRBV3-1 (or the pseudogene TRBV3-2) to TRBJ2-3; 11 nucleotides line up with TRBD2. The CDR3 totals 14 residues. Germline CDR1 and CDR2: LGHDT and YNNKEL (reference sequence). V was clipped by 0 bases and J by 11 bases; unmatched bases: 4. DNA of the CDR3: TGTGCCAGCAGCCAAGACCCCACTAGCGGGGGGCAGTATTTT. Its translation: CASSQDPTSGGQYF.